This passage covers 26 T cell receptor beta chains from one sample sequenced in a study of shared clonotypes between healthy human individuals. TCRdb's copy holds only in-frame clones and misses some; the assay was immunoSEQ multiplex PCR. The table shows roughly 680,000 clones, with 55% to 75% occurring only once. The specimen was memory CD4+ T cells sorted from blood. As to subset: CD45RA-negative fraction. The receptors come from a young woman in good health.

The chain links TRBV6-5 to TRBJ1-4; D unresolved. This CDR3 region has 14 residues. Trimming removed 5 bases from V and 4 bases from J, with 11 bases in between. Germline lookup yields CDR1 MNHEY and CDR2 SVGAGI. This chain's CDR3 is CASSGSALNEKLFF. DNA for the CDR3: TGTGCCAGCAGTGGGAGCGCCCTTAATGAAAAACTGTTTTTT.

V is TRBV30 and J is TRBJ1-1; no clear D gene. The CDR3 sequence is 12 residues long. Trimming took off 5 bases at V and 0 bases at J, with 7 bases between the two ends. CDR1 and CDR2 (germline): GTSNPN, SVGIG (reference sequence). The CDR3 loop reads CAWGYLNTEAFF. The CDR3 nucleotides are TGTGCCTGGGGGTACCTGAACACTGAAGCTTTCTTT.

This clone was detected a few times. This rearrangement joins TRBV27 to TRBJ1-2, with TRBD1 as a possible D gene (5 bases). There are 15 residues in the CDR3. Germline values: CDR1 MNHEY, CDR2 SMNVEV (reference sequence). With 4 bases removed from V and 0 bases from J, the gap between germline ends came to 12 bases. The CDR3 protein is CASSSTKTANYGYTF. CDR3 DNA: TGTGCCAGCAGTTCAACGAAGACAGCTAACTATGGCTACACCTTC.

V is TRBV28 and J is TRBJ2-2, with 9 bases aligning to TRBD2. The V gene end was trimmed by 5 bases and the J gene end by 2 bases; junction bases not matched to a gene: 9. The germline V gene encodes CDR1 MDHEN and CDR2 SYDVKM. This CDR3 has 17 residues. CDR3 DNA sequence: TGTGCCAGCAGTCCCCTCGGCGGGAGGGCCAACACCGGGGAGCTGTTTTTT. Translation: CASSPLGGRANTGELFF. The variable domain in full, with the rest retrieved from reference TRBV28 and TRBJ2-2, is DVKVTQSSRYLVKRTGEKVFLECVQDMDHENMFWYRQDPGLGLRLIYFSYDVKMKEKGDIPEGYSVSREKKERFSLILESASTNQTSMYLCASSPLGGRANTGELFFGEGSRLTVL.

The V gene is TRBV4-1, the J gene TRBJ2-4; 8 bases map to TRBD2. Germline V gene sequence: CDR1 MGHRA, CDR2 YSYEKL. Unmatched junction bases numbered 6, after V lost 1 base and J lost 10 bases. The CDR3 extends over 14 amino acids. CDR3 sequence: CASSQAAGVTIQYF. In nucleotides, the CDR3 is TGCGCCAGCAGCCAAGCAGCGGGAGTGACTATTCAGTACTTC.

V usage is TRBV28 and J usage is TRBJ2-1; D is unresolved. CDR3 length: 16 residues. The germline CDR1 and CDR2 sequences are MDHEN and SYDVKM. V lost 6 bases and J lost 4, with 19 bases in between. The CDR3: CASRRRPLIGYNEQFF. For the CDR3, the DNA is TGTGCCAGCAGAAGACGGCCCTTGATCGGATACAATGAGCAGTTCTTC.

The V and J genes are TRBV28 and TRBJ2-7; D ambiguous. The CDR3 covers 12 residues. The V gene's germline CDR1 is MDHEN and CDR2 SYDVKM. Trimming shortened V by 0 bases and J by 6 bases, and 6 bases separated the two germline ends. CDR3 in amino acids: CASSLWDREQYF. The DNA of the CDR3 is TGTGCCAGCAGTTTATGGGACCGCGAGCAGTACTTC.

The chain joins TRBV4-2 to TRBJ2-1; 12 bases map to TRBD2. The V gene's germline CDR1 is LGHNA and CDR2 YNFKEQ. This CDR3 region has 15 residues. V shed 0 bases and J 7 bases; nucleotides not matched to a gene: 1. Here the CDR3 reads CASSQDTSGGNEQFF. CDR3 DNA sequence: TGTGCCAGCAGCCAAGATACTAGCGGGGGGAATGAGCAGTTCTTC.

The gene calls are TRBV6-1 and TRBJ1-2; 10 bases match TRBD1. This CDR3 contains 16 residues. Germline V gene data show CDR1 as MNHNS and CDR2 as SASEGT. After removal of 2 bases from V and 7 bases from J, the junction contained 10 bases not matched to a gene. The CDR3 DNA reads as TGTGCCAGCAGTGAAAATGGACAGGGGGATAAACGTGGCTACACCTTC. Amino acid sequence: CASSENGQGDKRGYTF.

Worth noting for this clone: Since a far larger clone is one base different, this is likely a read error. This sequence joins TRBV28 and TRBJ1-1; 7 nucleotides match TRBD1. The CDR3 has 13 residues. The J segment lost 0 bases and the V segment lost 5 bases, leaving 0 bases of the junction unmatched. Germline V gene sequence: CDR1 MDHEN, CDR2 SYDVKM. The CDR3 DNA reads as TGTGCCAGCAGTGACAGGGTGAACACTGAAGCTTTCTTT. Its protein product is CASSDRVNTEAFF.

The chain has TRBV7-9 and TRBJ2-7, with D perhaps TRBD1 (5 bases). V lost 5 bases, J lost 3 bases, and 14 bases lay in between. This CDR3 region has 14 residues. CDR1 and CDR2 from the germline V gene are SEHNR and FQNEAQ (reference sequence). The CDR3 region is CASSPDSSNYEQYF. CDR3 DNA sequence: TGTGCCAGCAGCCCAGACAGCTCCAACTACGAGCAGTACTTC.

The chain has TRBV9 and TRBJ1-1; D uncertain. Germline V lookup: CDR1 SGDLS, CDR2 YYNGEE. The CDR3 runs 12 residues. Trimming left V 0 bases short and J 2 bases short, with 2 bases between. The CDR3 is CASSVVNTEAFF. CDR3 nucleotides: TGTGCCAGCAGCGTAGTTAACACTGAAGCTTTCTTT.

V usage is TRBV11-3 and J usage is TRBJ2-1; TRBD2 matches 13 bases. V gave up 5 bases and J gave up 5 bases; unmatched junction bases: 3. The germline gives CDR1 SGHNT, CDR2 YENEEA. The CDR3 is 15 amino acids. CDR3 protein: CASSVGTSGNNEQFF. The CDR3 bases are TGTGCCAGCAGCGTGGGGACTAGCGGGAACAATGAGCAGTTCTTC.

The chain employs TRBV25-1 and TRBJ2-2; the D gene is possibly TRBD2 (6 bases). V was pared by 4 bases and J by 4 bases, with 13 bases between. CDR3 length: 15 amino acids. The V gene's germline CDR1 is MGHDK and CDR2 SYGVNS. CDR3: CASSVNSGSTGELFF. CDR3 nucleotides: TGTGCCAGCAGTGTAAATAGCGGATCCACCGGGGAGCTGTTTTTT.

This clone was seen only once. The chain is built from TRBV2 and TRBJ1-1; D is perhaps TRBD1 (5 bases). V lost 5 bases to trimming and J lost 5 bases, with 12 bases between them. Germline V gene sequence: CDR1 SNHLY, CDR2 FYNNEI. This CDR3 region has 13 residues. The CDR3 loop reads CASSQGPRTEAFF. Here the CDR3 DNA reads TGTGCCAGCAGTCAGGGCCCGAGGACTGAAGCTTTCTTT.

This clone was detected only a few times. The chain uses TRBV6-1 and TRBJ1-2; 7 nucleotides line up with TRBD1. This CDR3 has 12 amino acids. Germline assignment: CDR1 MNHNS and CDR2 SASEGT. Trimming took 6 bases from V and 4 from J; bases not matched to a gene: 2. The CDR3 nucleotides read TGTGCCAGCAGGGGACAGTCCTATGGCTACACCTTC. This sequence encodes CASRGQSYGYTF.

This sequence joins TRBV2 and TRBJ1-1; possibly TRBD1 for D (5 bases). The ends were cut back, 2 bases at V and 0 bases at J, with 7 bases in the middle. The CDR3 contains 14 residues. CDR1 is SNHLY and CDR2 is FYNNEI in the germline V gene. CDR3 nucleotide sequence: TGTGCCAGCAGTGAAAACAGGATGAACACTGAAGCTTTCTTT. Its translation: CASSENRMNTEAFF.

As concerns this clone: Just one base apart from a much larger clone, this may be a read error. The sample holds other DNA sequences that translate to the same CDR3. The rearrangement uses TRBV11-2 and TRBJ2-1; 11 bases are shared with TRBD1. The CDR3 is 17 amino acids. The germline V gene has CDR1 SGHAT and CDR2 FQNNGV. The V gene end was trimmed by 0 bases and the J gene end by 3 bases; junction bases not matched to a gene: 4. CDR3 loop: CASSLDSGTGGYNEQFF. The CDR3 DNA is TGTGCCAGCAGCTTAGATTCGGGGACAGGGGGCTACAATGAGCAGTTCTTC. Using reference TRBV11-2 and TRBJ2-1 for the parts outside the CDR3, the full variable domain is EAGVAQSPRYKIIEKRQSVAFWCNPISGHATLYWYQQILGQGPKLLIQFQNNGVVDDSQLPKDRFSAERLKGVDSTLKIQPAKLEDSAVYLCASSLDSGTGGYNEQFFGPGTRLTVL.

This chain connects TRBV5-1 to TRBJ2-3; 11 bases are a match to TRBD2. This CDR3 is built from 20 residues. With V trimmed by 2 bases and J by 0 bases, 14 bases remained unmatched. CDR1 SGHRS and CDR2 YFSETQ come from the germline V gene. The CDR3 loop is CASSLLSSGTSGSSTDTQYF. CDR3 coding DNA: TGCGCCAGCAGCTTATTGAGTTCCGGGACTAGCGGTTCTAGCACAGATACGCAGTATTTT.

The J gene is TRBJ1-1, the V gene TRBV10-3; D is possibly TRBD1 (6 bases). Trimming took 3 bases from V and 1 from J, leaving 12 bases between them. Germline values: CDR1 ENHRY, CDR2 SYGVKD. The CDR3 is 15 amino acids. CDR3 in amino acids: CAISDSGQPNTEAFF. As DNA, the CDR3 is TGTGCCATCAGTGATTCGGGACAACCGAACACTGAAGCTTTCTTT.

The chain has TRBV5-4 and TRBJ2-7; maybe TRBD1 (6 bases). Germline-derived CDR1 and CDR2 are SGHNT and YYREEE (reference sequence). With 2 bases removed from V and 4 bases from J, the gap between germline ends came to 16 bases. The CDR3 contains 15 residues. CDR3 bases: TGTGCCAGCAGCTTCCGAACGGGACAACTATACGAGCAGTACTTC. It is translated as CASSFRTGQLYEQYF. The entire variable domain, with the rest obtained from reference TRBV5-4 and TRBJ2-7, is as follows: ETGVTQSPTHLIKTRGQQVTLRCSSQSGHNTVSWYQQALGQGPQFIFQYYREEENGRGNFPPRFSGLQFPNYSSELNVNALELDDSALYLCASSFRTGQLYEQYFGPGTRLTVT.

V gene TRBV5-4 combines with J gene TRBJ1-1; no reliable D call. CDR1 and CDR2 from the germline V gene are SGHNT and YYREEE (reference sequence). The CDR3 has 15 residues. V was trimmed by 9 bases and J by 1 base, leaving 19 bases between them. The chain's CDR3 is CATLNRKKPNTEAFF. The CDR3 DNA sequence: TGTGCCACCCTGAACAGAAAAAAACCGAACACTGAAGCTTTCTTT.

In the case of this clone: The sample contains more than one DNA sequence encoding this CDR3. V and J are TRBV6-4 and TRBJ1-2; 8 bases fit TRBD1. The V gene end was trimmed by 0 bases and the J gene end by 7 bases; junction bases not matched to a gene: 7. CDR3 length: 15 amino acids. Germline V gene lookup returns CDR1 MRHNA and CDR2 SNTAGT. The CDR3 DNA reads TGTGCCAGCAGTGACTCCCGACAGGGGCGGGGTGGCTACACCTTC. Protein product: CASSDSRQGRGGYTF.

The V gene is TRBV23-1, the J gene TRBJ1-4, with TRBD1 matching over 8 bases. TRBV23-1 is assigned to the ORF class and has an uncertain function. This CDR3 is built from 16 residues. V dropped 4 bases and J dropped 7; count of bases not matched to a gene: 11. The CDR3 DNA is TGCGCCAGCAGTCCGCCTGGACAGGGATTGGCTGAAAAACTGTTTTTT. Encoded protein: CASSPPGQGLAEKLFF.

A few counts support this clone. The chain has TRBV11-3 and TRBJ2-1, with 7 nucleotides matching TRBD2. V lost 1 base, J lost 1 base, and 1 base stayed unmatched. This CDR3 is built from 15 residues. Per germline, CDR1 SGHNT and CDR2 YENEEA. The chain's CDR3 is CASSLGEGSYNEQFF. CDR3 DNA sequence: TGTGCCAGCAGCTTAGGGGAGGGGTCCTACAATGAGCAGTTCTTC.

A remark on this clone: The same CDR3 can be traced to other DNA sequences in this sample. The rearrangement uses TRBV27 and TRBJ1-3, with 9 bases lining up with TRBD1. Germline loops: CDR1 MNHEY, CDR2 SMNVEV (reference sequence). There are 15 residues in the CDR3. Losses at the gene ends were 6 bases for V and 0 bases for J; bases not matched to a gene: 3. The CDR3 protein is CASSRTGVSGNTIYF. DNA of the CDR3: TGTGCCAGCAGCCGGACAGGGGTCTCTGGAAACACCATATATTTT.